These T cell receptor beta chains were read from a single sample in a study of technical replicates of blood from a handful of donors. Sequencing used immunoSEQ multiplex PCR; TCRdb keeps in-frame clones, though not all of them. The repertoire consists of under 95,000 clones, with about 95% occurring once and the leading ten covering more than 0.2%. Sequencing used T cells isolated from PBMCs. All receptors derive from a human donor in good health. CDR3s include the opening cysteine and the closing phenylalanine or tryptophan. The order of the fields is V gene, CDR3 length, CDR3 protein.

TRBV4-1	17	CASSQGASGRAWNEQFF
TRBV5-6	13	CASSSGGYNEQFF
TRBV14	16	CASSPWGLGAPYEQFF
TRBV14	11	CASSQDGPGFF
TRBV6-4	14	CASSDRREGNEQFF
TRBV2	14	CASSQNGAHYGYTF
TRBV5-1	17	CASSLASTGRLGNGYTF
TRBV6-1	14	CASNEVYSNQPQHF
TRBV29-1	13	CSVPRGSVETQYF
TRBV5-6	18	CASSFRAFDSSNTGELFF
TRBV14	15	CASSHLGQPSYEQYF
TRBV5-1	15	CASSDPGQGYNEQFF
TRBV6-5	15	CASSYPGTENTEAFF
TRBV5-4	15	CASSLSTGGSYGYTF
TRBV2	13	CASSEQGGNTIYF
TRBV7-2	15	CASSSVAGGPNEQYF
TRBV6-5	15	CASSMSAFSYNEQFF
TRBV15	15	CATSIDRGPAYEQYF
TRBV6-1	13	CASSPLGVDTQYF
TRBV28	20	CASSRMDRTGSKTSNQPQHF
TRBV9	16	CASSEGLAGFRNEQYF
TRBV5-1	15	CASSLFFESNYGYTF
TRBV4-2	17	CASSQITGTSVYNEQFF